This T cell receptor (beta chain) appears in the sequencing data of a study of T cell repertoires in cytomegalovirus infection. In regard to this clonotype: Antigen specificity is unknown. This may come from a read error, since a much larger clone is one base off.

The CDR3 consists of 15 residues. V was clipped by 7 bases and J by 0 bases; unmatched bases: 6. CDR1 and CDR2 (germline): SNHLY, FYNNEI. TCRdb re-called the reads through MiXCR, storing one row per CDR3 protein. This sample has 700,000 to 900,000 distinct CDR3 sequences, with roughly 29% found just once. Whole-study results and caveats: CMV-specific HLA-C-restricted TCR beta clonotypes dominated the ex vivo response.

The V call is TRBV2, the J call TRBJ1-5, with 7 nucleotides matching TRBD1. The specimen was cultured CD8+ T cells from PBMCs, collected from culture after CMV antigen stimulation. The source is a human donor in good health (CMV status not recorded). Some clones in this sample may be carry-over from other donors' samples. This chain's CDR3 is CASNGGQYSNQPQHF. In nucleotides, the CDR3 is TGTGCCAGCAACGGGGGACAGTATAGCAATCAGCCCCAGCATTTT.